The 3 T cell receptor beta chains presented below share a single source sample, sequenced in a study of cytomegalovirus exposure and HLA in healthy donors. In the PCR, 60 Vbeta and 13 Jbeta primers were used. Method: immunoSEQ multiplex PCR; TCRdb's copy keeps in-frame clones and lacks some. Found here are approximately 90,000 clones, 70% to 80% of them singletons; the top ten hold roughly 3.7%. The sample consisted of PBMCs. These receptor sequences come from a man aged 30 to 45 in good health and CMV-seronegative.

This chain uses TRBV30 with TRBJ2-1; 10 bases match TRBD2. J lost 8 bases, V lost 4 bases, and 11 bases had no gene match. Germline CDR1 GTSNPN, CDR2 SVGIG (reference sequence). CDR3 size: 15 residues. CDR3 loop: CAWTLTGLAFDEQFF. DNA for the CDR3: TGTGCCTGGACCCTAACGGGACTAGCGTTCGATGAGCAGTTCTTC.

CDR3 in DNA: TGTGCCAGCACCCCCGGGACAGGGCAGACCGGGGAGCTGTTTTTT. This gives the protein CASTPGTGQTGELFF. This chain connects TRBV6-5 to TRBJ2-2, with 9 bases that match TRBD1. Per the germline V gene, CDR1 is MNHEY and CDR2 is SVGAGI. The CDR3 extends over 15 amino acids. The junction had 8 bases not matched to a gene; V was cut back by 7 bases and J by 5 bases.

The V gene is TRBV27, the J gene TRBJ2-3, with D hard to call. Germline V gives CDR1 MNHEY, CDR2 SMNVEV (reference sequence). Trimming pared 2 bases from V and 6 bases from J, leaving 9 bases between. This CDR3 contains 13 residues. This CDR3 is CASSLASRDTQYF. The CDR3 DNA reads TGTGCCAGCAGTTTAGCCTCTCGGGATACGCAGTATTTT.